This T cell receptor beta chain was profiled in a study of Ad26.COV2.S vaccination and SARS-CoV-2 variants. Study-wide background: The donor belonged to the COV1001 Ad26.COV2.S trial arm. Study-level findings and limits: It was reported that spike-specific CD8+ and CD4+ T cell responses were substantially broad after vaccination.

This clone has only a few counts. Its antigen remains unknown. The V gene's germline CDR1 is MDHEN and CDR2 SYDVKM. This CDR3 spans 16 amino acids. V was shortened by 5 bases and J by 3 bases, with 16 bases between the two germline ends. Regarding treatment: over 15 received Ad26.COV2.S at low or high dose, single or two shots; about 5 received placebo; per-sample allocation not given. After the first vaccine or placebo injection, samples were drawn on day 63. An Ad26 vector was used to express Wuhan-strain SARS-CoV-2 spike as the vaccine. Generated by immunoSEQ multiplex PCR, the TCRdb table keeps only in-frame clones and is missing some. The sample includes roughly 500,000 clones, roughly nine tenths of them seen just once.

Sequencing was performed on peripheral blood, taken in a trial of Ad26.COV2.S vaccine versus placebo. This chain links TRBV28 with TRBJ1-4; D unclear. This clonotype was sampled from a person aged 18 to 65 who received the Ad26.COV2.S COVID-19 vaccine or a placebo. CDR3 protein: CASSPSHIGANEKLFF. The CDR3 DNA is TGTGCCAGCAGTCCCTCTCACATTGGGGCTAATGAAAAACTGTTTTTT.